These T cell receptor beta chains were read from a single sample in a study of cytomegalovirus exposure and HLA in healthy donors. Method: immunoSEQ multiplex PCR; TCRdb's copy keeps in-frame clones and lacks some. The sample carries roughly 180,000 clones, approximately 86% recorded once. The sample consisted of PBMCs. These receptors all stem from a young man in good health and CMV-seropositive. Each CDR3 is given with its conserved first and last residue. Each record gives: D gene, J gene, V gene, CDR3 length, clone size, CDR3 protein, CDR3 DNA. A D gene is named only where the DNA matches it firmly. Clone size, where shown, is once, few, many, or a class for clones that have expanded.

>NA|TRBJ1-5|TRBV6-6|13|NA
CASTLGGNQPQHF
TGTGCCAGCACCCTCGGGGGCAATCAGCCCCAGCATTTT
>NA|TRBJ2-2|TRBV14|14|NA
CASSHRTTFRQLFF
TGTGCCAGCAGCCACCGAACTACGTTCCGCCAGCTGTTTTTT
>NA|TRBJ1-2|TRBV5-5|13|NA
CASSLDTERGYTF
TGTGCCAGCAGCTTGGATACAGAGCGAGGCTACACCTTC
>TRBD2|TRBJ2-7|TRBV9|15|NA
CASSQTSGGLYEQYF
TGTGCCAGCAGCCAGACTAGCGGGGGATTGTACGAGCAGTACTTC
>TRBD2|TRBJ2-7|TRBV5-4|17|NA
CASRIAGTSGLSYEQYF
TGTGCCAGCAGAATCGCCGGGACTAGCGGTCTCTCCTACGAGCAGTACTTC
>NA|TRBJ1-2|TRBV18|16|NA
CASSLPGLQANYGYTF
TGTGCCAGCTCACTACCGGGACTCCAAGCTAACTATGGCTACACCTTC
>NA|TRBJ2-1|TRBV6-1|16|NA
CASSEVPEGTYNEQFF
TGTGCCAGCAGTGAAGTCCCAGAGGGGACCTACAATGAGCAGTTCTTC
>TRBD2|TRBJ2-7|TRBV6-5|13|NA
CASSRTSGREQYF
TGTGCCAGCAGTCGGACTAGCGGGCGGGAGCAGTACTTC
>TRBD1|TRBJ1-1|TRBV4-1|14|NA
CASSRDRGRTEAFF
TGCGCCAGCAGCCGGGACAGGGGACGTACTGAAGCTTTCTTT
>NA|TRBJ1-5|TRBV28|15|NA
CASKPVRGSNQPQHF
TGTGCCAGCAAACCCGTTAGGGGAAGCAATCAGCCCCAGCATTTT
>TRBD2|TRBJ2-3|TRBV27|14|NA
CASSPGLTTDTQYF
TGTGCCAGCAGTCCGGGACTAACCACAGATACGCAGTATTTT
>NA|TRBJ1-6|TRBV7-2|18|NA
CASSLRGGYTTYNSPLHF
TGTGCCAGCAGCTTACGGGGGGGATATACTACCTATAATTCACCCCTCCACTTT
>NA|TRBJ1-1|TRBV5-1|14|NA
CASSPDRMNTEAFF
TGCGCCAGCAGCCCCGACAGGATGAACACTGAAGCTTTCTTT
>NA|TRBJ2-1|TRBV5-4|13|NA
CASSLGPHNEQFF
TGTGCCAGCAGCTTGGGCCCGCACAATGAGCAGTTCTTC
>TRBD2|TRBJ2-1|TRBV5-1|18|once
CASSAGTSGRSPYNEQFF
TGCGCCAGCAGCGCCGGGACTAGCGGGAGGTCCCCCTACAATGAGCAGTTCTTC
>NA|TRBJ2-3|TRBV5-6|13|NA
CASHGPGTDTQYF
TGTGCCAGCCATGGCCCAGGCACAGATACGCAGTATTTT
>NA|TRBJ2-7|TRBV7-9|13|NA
CASSWTPQGEQYF
TGTGCCAGCAGCTGGACACCCCAGGGTGAGCAGTACTTC
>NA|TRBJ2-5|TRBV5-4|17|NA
CASSPSPGAGQRETQYF
TGTGCCAGCAGCCCCAGCCCAGGGGCAGGGCAAAGAGAGACCCAGTACTTC
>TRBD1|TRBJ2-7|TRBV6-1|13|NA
CATQTGSSYEQYF
TGTGCCACCCAGACAGGGAGCTCCTACGAGCAGTACTTC
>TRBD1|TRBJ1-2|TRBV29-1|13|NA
CSVRTGLNYGYTF
TGCAGCGTTCGGACAGGCCTAAACTATGGCTACACCTTC
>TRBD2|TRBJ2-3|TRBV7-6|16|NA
CASSLGTSAFTDTQYF
TGTGCCAGCAGCTTAGGGACTAGCGCTTTCACAGATACGCAGTATTTT
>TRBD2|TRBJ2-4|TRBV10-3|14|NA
CAISEGLDPNIQYF
TGTGCCATCAGTGAGGGACTAGACCCAAACATTCAGTACTTC
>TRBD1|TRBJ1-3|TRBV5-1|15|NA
CASSFDRVSGNTIYF
TGCGCCAGCAGCTTCGACAGGGTCTCTGGAAACACCATATATTTT
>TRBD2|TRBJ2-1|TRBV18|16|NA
CASSPNGLAGASEQFF
TGTGCCAGCTCACCGAACGGACTAGCGGGAGCTAGTGAGCAGTTCTTC
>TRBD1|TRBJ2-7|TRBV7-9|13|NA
CALRPGGSDEQYF
TGTGCCCTAAGGCCAGGGGGAAGCGACGAGCAGTACTTC
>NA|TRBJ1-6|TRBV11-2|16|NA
CASSLDGGYYNSPLHF
TGTGCCAGCAGCTTAGATGGCGGGTACTATAATTCACCCCTCCACTTT
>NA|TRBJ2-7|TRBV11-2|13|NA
CASSSREYYEQYF
TGTGCCAGCAGCTCGAGGGAATACTACGAGCAGTACTTC
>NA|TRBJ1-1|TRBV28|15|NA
CASSFGGSLNTEAFF
TGTGCCAGCAGCTTTGGGGGATCTTTGAACACTGAAGCTTTCTTT
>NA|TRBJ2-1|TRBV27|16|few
CASSKQGGSSYNEQFF
TGTGCCAGCAGTAAGCAGGGGGGGAGCTCCTACAATGAGCAGTTCTTC
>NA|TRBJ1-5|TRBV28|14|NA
CASSPVSYDRPQHF
TGTGCCAGCAGTCCAGTCTCCTACGACAGGCCCCAGCATTTT
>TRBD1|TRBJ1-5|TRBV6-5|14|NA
CASSYYRGLTPQHF
TGTGCCAGCAGTTACTACAGGGGACTGACGCCCCAGCATTTT
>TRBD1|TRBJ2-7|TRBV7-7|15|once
CASSQGTVGPYEQYF
TGTGCCAGCAGCCAGGGGACAGTTGGGCCCTACGAGCAGTACTTC
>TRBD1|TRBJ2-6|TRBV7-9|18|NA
CASSPRTGSLAGANVLTF
TGTGCCAGCAGCCCACGGACAGGTTCGTTGGCTGGGGCCAACGTCCTGACTTTC
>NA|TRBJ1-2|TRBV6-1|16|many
CASSEPPMRTTYGYTF
TGTGCCAGCAGCGAACCCCCTATGAGAACCACCTATGGCTACACCTTC
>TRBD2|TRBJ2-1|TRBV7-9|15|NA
CASSLTSGAYNEQFF
TGTGCCAGCAGCTTAACTAGCGGAGCCTACAATGAGCAGTTCTTC
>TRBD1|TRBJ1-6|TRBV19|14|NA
CASSIGDSDSPLHF
TGTGCCAGTAGTATTGGGGACAGCGATTCACCCCTCCACTTT
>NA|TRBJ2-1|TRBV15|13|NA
CATSRGGTPEQFF
TGTGCCACCAGCAGAGGCGGGACCCCGGAGCAGTTCTTC
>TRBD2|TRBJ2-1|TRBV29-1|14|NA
CSAGPGGRYNEQFF
TGCAGCGCCGGTCCCGGCGGGAGATACAATGAGCAGTTCTTC
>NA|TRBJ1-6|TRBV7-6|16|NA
CASSLAEGGGNSPLHF
TGTGCCAGCAGCTTAGCGGAGGGGGGGGGTAATTCACCCCTCCACTTT
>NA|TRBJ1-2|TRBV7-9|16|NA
CASSFGFNREDYGYTF
TGTGCCAGCAGCTTTGGCTTTAACAGGGAGGACTATGGCTACACCTTC
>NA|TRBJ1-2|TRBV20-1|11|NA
CRFGGDYGYTF
TGCAGATTCGGGGGGGATTATGGCTACACCTTC
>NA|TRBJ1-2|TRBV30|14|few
CAWKKQGPNYGYTF
TGTGCCTGGAAAAAACAGGGTCCTAACTATGGCTACACCTTC